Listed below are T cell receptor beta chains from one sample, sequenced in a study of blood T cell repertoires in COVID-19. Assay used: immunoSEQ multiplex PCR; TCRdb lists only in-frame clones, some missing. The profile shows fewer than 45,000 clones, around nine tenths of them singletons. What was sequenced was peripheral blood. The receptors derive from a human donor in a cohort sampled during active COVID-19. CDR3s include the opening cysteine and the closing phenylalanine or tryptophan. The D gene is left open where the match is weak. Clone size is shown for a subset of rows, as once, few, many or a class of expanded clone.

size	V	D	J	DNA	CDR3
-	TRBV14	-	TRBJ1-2	TGTGCCAGCGCGCGGGGGGGCTATGGCTACACCTTC	CASARGGYGYTF
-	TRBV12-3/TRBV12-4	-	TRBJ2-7	TGTGCCAGCAGCCTTACGAACACCTACGAGCAGTACTTC	CASSLTNTYEQYF
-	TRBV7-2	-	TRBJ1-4	TGTGCCAGCAGCTTAGAGTTAGGGAGTTTCGGAAAACTGTTTTTT	CASSLELGSFGKLFF
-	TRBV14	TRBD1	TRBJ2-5	TGTGCCAGCAGCCCCAAACCGGGACAGACTTCTCTCGTAGAGACCCAGTACTTC	CASSPKPGQTSLVETQYF
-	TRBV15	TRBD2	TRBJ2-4	TGTGCCACCAGCAGAGTGGCAGCGGGGGAGGGAAACATTCAGTACTTC	CATSRVAAGEGNIQYF
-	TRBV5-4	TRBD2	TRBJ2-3	TGTGCCAGCAGCTTGTCAGCGGGGGGGTTCACGGATACGCAGTATTTT	CASSLSAGGFTDTQYF
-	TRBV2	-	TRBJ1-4	TGTGCCAGCAGTGGACATTATGGGTATACTAATGAAAAACTGTTTTTT	CASSGHYGYTNEKLFF
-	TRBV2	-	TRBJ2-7	TGTGCCAGCAGTCTTCTGTCCGAGCAGTACTTC	CASSLLSEQYF
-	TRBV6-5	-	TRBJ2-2	TGTGCCAGCAGTTCAGGGGGGATCGGGGAGCTGTTTTTT	CASSSGGIGELFF
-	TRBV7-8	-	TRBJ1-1	TGTGCCAGCAGCTTAGGTTCGGGGAACACTGAAGCTTTCTTT	CASSLGSGNTEAFF
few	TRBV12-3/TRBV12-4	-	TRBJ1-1	TGTGCCAGCACACGGGGGGGAGGCACTGAAGCTTTCTTT	CASTRGGGTEAFF
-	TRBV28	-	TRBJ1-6	TGTGCCAGCAGAGAGGGGGATTATAATTCACCCCTCCACTTT	CASREGDYNSPLHF
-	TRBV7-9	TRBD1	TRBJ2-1	TGTGCCAGCACCACGGGACAGGGATTATACAATGAGCAGTTCTTC	CASTTGQGLYNEQFF
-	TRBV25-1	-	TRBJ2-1	TGTGCCAGCAGCTTCGACTGGAGCTCCTACAATGAGCAGTTCTTC	CASSFDWSSYNEQFF